This TCR beta chain appears in the sequencing data of a study of regulatory T cells in long-lasting Graves disease. Construction of the TCR beta libraries employed iRepertoire HTBI primers in conjunction with Arm-PCR of CDR3 regions. TCRdb analysed the multiplex PCR reads with MiXCR anew, one entry per CDR3 protein. Of a few hundred thousand distinct CDR3 sequences in the sample, about 18% are singletons; the top ten hold 22%. In this sample, this clonotype turned up a few times. The antigen is unknown. The V and J ends lost 2 bases and 5 bases respectively, with 10 bases between them. The germline CDR1 and CDR2 sequences are MNHEY and SVGEGT. CDR3 length equals 15 residues. Study findings and constraints: TRBV28, TRBJ1-2 and TRBJ2-5 were segments that persistent disease favored. Clonotypes that were public and shared totalled approximately 3,000 in persistent patients versus over 800 in new patients.

Indicated time point: newly diagnosed GD, antithyroid drugs for less than 3 months. Extracted PBMC RNA gave rise to the TCR library. Source: peripheral blood mononuclear cells (PBMCs), taken at new diagnosis, from a patient treated with antithyroid drugs. The chain is built from TRBV6-2 or TRBV6-3 and TRBJ1-6; D possibly corresponds to TRBD1 (6 bases). This TCR was sampled from a female donor with Graves disease. CDR3 residues: CASSYTGANNSPLHF. As DNA, the CDR3 is TGTGCCAGCAGTTACACGGGGGCTAATAATTCACCCCTCCACTTT.